The next 26 T cell receptor beta chains were all read from a single sample in a study of T cells in Graves' hyperthyroidism and ophthalmopathy. Regions amplified from RNA transcripts were the TCR beta CDR3 regions. The TCR CDR3 first-round RT-PCR relied on the HTBI primer set. TCRdb re-analysed the multiplex PCR reads in MiXCR, keeping a single row per CDR3 protein. The sample includes roughly 400,000 distinct CDR3 sequences, 11% to 15% of them seen just once. The source material was blood. These receptors came from a man aged 50 to 60 with Graves' ophthalmopathy.

This clonotype was seen at least ten times. V usage is TRBV5-5 and J usage is TRBJ2-7; D possibly corresponds to TRBD1 (6 bases). The CDR3 has 13 amino acids. Germline loops: CDR1 SGHKS, CDR2 YYEKEE (reference sequence). V was pared by 4 bases and J by 1 base, with 9 bases between. The DNA of the CDR3 is TGTGCCAGCAGCCCGGGACATTCCTACGAGCAGTACTTC. Translated, it gives CASSPGHSYEQYF.

This clonotype showed up many times. The V and J genes are TRBV5-5 and TRBJ2-5; weak D call: TRBD1 (5 bases). The CDR3 spans 16 residues. In germline, CDR1 is SGHKS, CDR2 YYEKEE (reference sequence). Trimming cost V 2 bases and J 5 bases, with 19 bases left between them. CDR3 in amino acids: CASSFEGALGLETQYF. CDR3 nucleotide sequence: TGTGCCAGCAGCTTTGAAGGGGCGCTAGGTTTGGAGACCCAGTACTTC.

This clonotype has ten or more counts. This rearrangement joins TRBV6-1 to TRBJ2-1; the D is unclear. This CDR3 region has 15 residues. Looked up from germline, CDR1 is MNHNS and CDR2 is SASEGT. Deletions cut 1 base from V and 6 bases from J, with 13 bases between. CDR3 region: CASSEVGRTANEQFF. CDR3 nucleotides: TGTGCCAGCAGTGAAGTGGGCCGAACCGCCAATGAGCAGTTCTTC.

This clonotype occurred once. J is TRBJ2-5 and V is TRBV10-1; tentative D call: TRBD1 (6 bases). This CDR3 spans 13 amino acids. Germline CDR1 is WNHNN and CDR2 is SYGVQD (reference sequence). V was pared by 5 bases and J by 5 bases, with 12 bases between. In DNA, the CDR3 is TGCGCCAGCAGTATAGGGGGAAAGGAGACCCAGTACTTC. Protein: CASSIGGKETQYF.

The chain recombines TRBV19 with TRBJ1-5; TRBD1 might be the D (5 bases). The V gene's germline CDR1 is LNHDA and CDR2 SQIVND (reference sequence). V was clipped by 3 bases and J by 1 base, with 10 bases between them. This CDR3 is built from 15 residues. CDR3 DNA sequence: TGTGCCAGTAGTATCGGGGACCTCAGCAATCAGCCCCAGCATTTT. It encodes CASSIGDLSNQPQHF.

This clonotype was recorded at least ten times. The chain employs TRBV7-9 and TRBJ2-5; D is perhaps TRBD1 or TRBD2 (5 bases each). V was pared by 1 base and J by 5 bases, with 11 bases between. Germline CDR1 is SEHNR and CDR2 is FQNEAQ (reference sequence). The CDR3 is 14 residues long. The CDR3 protein is CASSLEGEGETQYF. The CDR3 region has the DNA TGTGCCAGCAGCTTAGAGGGAGAGGGGGAGACCCAGTACTTC.

This clonotype has just a few counts. This sequence joins TRBV7-9 and TRBJ1-4, with D possibly being TRBD1 (6 bases). CDR1 SEHNR and CDR2 FQNEAQ come from the germline V gene (reference sequence). The length of the CDR3 is 14 residues. V was pared by 5 bases and J by 7 bases, with 14 bases between. CDR3 residues: CASSRTGSGEKLFF. The CDR3 bases are TGTGCCAGCAGCAGAACAGGGTCGGGTGAAAAACTGTTTTTT.

The gene calls are TRBV4-2 and TRBJ1-4, with 7 bases fitting TRBD1. This CDR3 has 16 residues. Germline trimming cut 0 bases from V and 5 bases from J; bases unmatched to any gene: 6. CDR1 and CDR2 from the germline V gene are LGHNA and YNFKEQ. The DNA for the CDR3 is TGTGCCAGCAGCCAAGAAGCCAGGGGGTTGAATGAAAAACTGTTTTTT. It codes for CASSQEARGLNEKLFF.

This clonotype was observed many times. The chain recombines TRBV20-1 with TRBJ2-1; TRBD2 is a possible D gene (5 bases). Trimming removed 1 base at V and 7 bases at J, with 14 bases between. The CDR3 loop spans 14 amino acids. Germline lookup yields CDR1 DFQATT and CDR2 SNEGSKA (reference sequence). CDR3 region: CSARGGIALNEQFF. CDR3 in DNA: TGCAGTGCTAGAGGTGGGATAGCGCTGAATGAGCAGTTCTTC.

The CDR3 is CAWTEQGYTEAFF. The CDR3 bases are TGTGCCTGGACCGAACAGGGATACACTGAAGCTTTCTTT. This chain links TRBV30 with TRBJ1-1, with D maybe TRBD1 (6 bases). V lost 4 bases to trimming and J lost 3 bases, with 12 bases between them. Germline CDR1 is GTSNPN and CDR2 is SVGIG (reference sequence). CDR3 length equals 13 residues.

This chain connects TRBV19 to TRBJ1-2; 7 bases line up with TRBD1. The CDR3 contains 14 residues. CDR1 is LNHDA, CDR2 SQIVND, per germline (reference sequence). J gave up 8 bases and V 6 bases, and 12 bases lay outside the gene matches. The CDR3 spells CASSLISGGRGYTF. CDR3 in DNA: TGTGCCAGTAGCCTAATTTCAGGGGGACGCGGCTACACCTTC.

The chain recombines TRBV2 with TRBJ2-7; D is uncertain. The CDR3 is 13 residues long. Germline lookup yields CDR1 SNHLY and CDR2 FYNNEI. Trimming shortened V by 8 bases and J by 2 bases, and 13 bases separated the two germline ends. Here the CDR3 reads CASRSSGPYEQYF. Written as DNA, the CDR3 is TGTGCCAGCCGCTCGTCGGGCCCCTACGAGCAGTACTTC.

This clonotype appeared a single time. This may be a read error: a much more frequent sequence differs by one nucleotide. The rearrangement joins TRBV27 to TRBJ1-2; D remains unclear. The germline CDR1 and CDR2 sequences are MNHEY and SMNVEV (reference sequence). With 2 bases removed from V and 8 bases from J, the gap between germline ends came to 15 bases. This CDR3 contains 14 residues. The CDR3 loop reads CASSLLEQGNGYTF. The CDR3 coding sequence is TGTGCCAGCAGTTTACTGGAACAAGGGAACGGCTACACCTTC.

This clonotype was recorded at least ten times. The chain links TRBV18 to TRBJ1-1, with D possibly matching TRBD1 (5 bases). Germline loops: CDR1 KGHSH, CDR2 LQKENI. The CDR3 has 13 residues. Trimming removed 8 bases at V and 1 base at J, with 11 bases between. CDR3 region: CASSLGQNTEAFF. Here the CDR3 DNA reads TGTGCCAGCAGCTTAGGACAGAACACTGAAGCTTTCTTT.

This clonotype was observed a handful of times. The V gene is TRBV10-3, the J gene TRBJ2-7, with a weak D call TRBD1 (6 bases). Germline-derived CDR1 and CDR2 are ENHRY and SYGVKD. V lost 5 bases to trimming and J lost 4 bases, with 27 bases between them. The CDR3 sequence is 18 residues long. The CDR3 bases are TGTGCCATCAGTCCCATCGGCCCCGCATTAGGGGGAGATTACGAGCAGTACTTC. This sequence encodes CAISPIGPALGGDYEQYF.

The gene calls are TRBV25-1 and TRBJ1-1; no clear D gene. This CDR3 comprises 13 residues. Germline loops: CDR1 MGHDK, CDR2 SYGVNS. The V end lost 3 bases, the J end lost 10 bases, and 15 bases lay between the germline ends. CDR3 in DNA: TGTGCCAGCAGTGAGACCGCACCTGGGATAGCTTTCTTT. Translating it yields CASSETAPGIAFF.

This chain uses TRBV5-1 with TRBJ1-4; no reliable D call. The V and J ends lost 0 bases and 3 bases respectively, with 9 bases between them. The CDR3 has 15 amino acids. Germline assignment: CDR1 SGHRS and CDR2 YFSETQ. In nucleotides, the CDR3 is TGCGCCAGCAGCTTGGAGGCTCTGCCTAATGAAAAACTGTTTTTT. It encodes CASSLEALPNEKLFF. Complete variable domain (other parts from reference TRBV5-1 and TRBJ1-4): KAGVTQTPRYLIKTRGQQVTLSCSPISGHRSVSWYQQTPGQGLQFLFEYFSETQRNKGNFPGRFSGRQFSNSRSEMNVSTLELGDSALYLCASSLEALPNEKLFFGSGTQLSVL.

There are many counts of this clonotype. The V and J genes are TRBV30 and TRBJ2-5, with D possibly matching TRBD2 (6 bases). Germline V lookup: CDR1 GTSNPN, CDR2 SVGIG (reference sequence). The CDR3 extends over 14 amino acids. V was clipped by 3 bases and J by 5 bases, with 16 bases between them. This CDR3 reads CAWREDYSRETQYF. The CDR3 DNA reads TGTGCCTGGAGGGAGGACTACTCCCGGGAGACCCAGTACTTC.

This clonotype occurred many times. DNA of the CDR3: TGCAGCGTCCGCGGGGTAGCGGGGCCGACAGATACGCAGTATTTT. It codes for CSVRGVAGPTDTQYF. V gene TRBV29-1 combines with J gene TRBJ2-3; 8 nucleotides align to TRBD2. Losses at the gene ends were 6 bases for V and 3 bases for J; bases not matched to a gene: 11. Germline V gene data show CDR1 as SQVTM and CDR2 as ANQGSEA. The CDR3 covers 15 residues.

Ten or more counts support this clonotype. This sequence joins TRBV2 and TRBJ2-7, with D possibly being TRBD2 (6 bases). Germline V gene data show CDR1 as SNHLY and CDR2 as FYNNEI. V lost 7 bases, J lost 1 base, and 11 bases lay in between. This CDR3 is 13 amino acids long. CDR3 nucleotide sequence: TGTGCCAGCAAAGGCAGCGGGTCCTACGAGCAGTACTTC. Its translation: CASKGSGSYEQYF.

The gene calls are TRBV13 and TRBJ2-2; D is unresolved. V lost 0 bases, J lost 4 bases, and 15 bases lay in between. There are 17 residues in the CDR3. CDR1 is PRHDT and CDR2 is FYEKMQ in the germline V gene (reference sequence). The CDR3 region is CASSLGALEPSTGELFF. Here the CDR3 DNA reads TGTGCCAGCAGCTTAGGAGCGCTCGAACCCTCCACCGGGGAGCTGTTTTTT.

This clonotype was counted many times. The chain recombines TRBV28 with TRBJ2-3, with TRBD2 identical over 10 bases. V was clipped by 3 bases and J by 3 bases; unmatched bases: 12. There are 18 residues in the CDR3. Germline lookup yields CDR1 MDHEN and CDR2 SYDVKM. CDR3 sequence reads: CASSLRSGRLGDTDTQYF. CDR3 bases: TGTGCCAGCAGTTTGCGTAGCGGGAGGTTGGGAGATACAGATACGCAGTATTTT.

This clonotype was observed many times. The V gene is TRBV6-1, the J gene TRBJ1-4; D may be TRBD1 (5 bases). Germline V gives CDR1 MNHNS, CDR2 SASEGT. This CDR3 is built from 15 residues. V lost 6 bases to trimming and J lost 4 bases, with 15 bases between them. The CDR3: CASSHTGQRNEKLFF. The CDR3 region has the DNA TGTGCCAGCAGCCACACGGGGCAGCGTAATGAAAAACTGTTTTTT.

This clonotype was found many times. The gene calls are TRBV12-3 or TRBV12-4 and TRBJ2-1; a possible D gene is TRBD2 (5 bases). This CDR3 comprises 21 residues. With 2 bases removed from V and 0 bases from J, the gap between germline ends came to 26 bases. CDR3 coding DNA: TGTGCCAGCAGTTTAAAGTGGGGTAGGGTCGCAGCGGCCAGCTCCTACAATGAGCAGTTCTTC. Its translation: CASSLKWGRVAAASSYNEQFF.

This clonotype was counted at least ten times. V is TRBV30 and J is TRBJ2-5, with 8 nucleotides matching TRBD1. The junction had 5 bases not matched to a gene; V was cut back by 0 bases and J by 5 bases. CDR3 length equals 14 residues. Germline V gives CDR1 GTSNPN, CDR2 SVGIG (reference sequence). This CDR3 is CAWSVGQGAETQYF. The CDR3 DNA is TGTGCCTGGAGTGTTGGTCAGGGGGCGGAGACCCAGTACTTC.

This clonotype was counted at least ten times. The rearrangement links TRBV27 to TRBJ1-1, with D unresolved. CDR1 and CDR2 from the germline V gene are MNHEY and SMNVEV (reference sequence). The CDR3 runs 14 residues. Trimming stripped 3 bases from V and 1 base from J, with 9 bases between. The CDR3 nucleotides are TGTGCCAGCAGTTTTAGAGGGCGGAACACTGAAGCTTTCTTT. This encodes CASSFRGRNTEAFF.